This is a list of T cell receptor beta chains from one sample in a study of CD8+CD57+ T cells in acquired aplastic anemia. TCRdb reprocessed the reads with MiXCR, giving one entry per CDR3 protein. The sample contains hundreds of thousands of distinct CDR3 sequences, less than 35% of which appear only once. The sample was sorted CD4+, CD8+, or CD8+CD57+ T cells (not recorded which) from PBMCs. These receptors were taken from a human donor with aplastic anemia. Each CDR3 is given with its conserved first and last residue. D genes are given only for firm matches. Some rows mark clone size as missing; the rest say once, few, many or name a class of expanded clone.

many	-	TRBJ1-5	TRBV4-1	TGCGCCAGCAGCCAATTGGGGGGGATCATTCATCAGCCCCAGCATTTT	CASSQLGGIIHQPQHF
few	-	TRBJ1-6	TRBV3-1	TGTGCCAGCAGCCAAGTAATGGGACAAGGTTCACCCCTCCACTTT	CASSQVMGQGSPLHF
-	-	TRBJ1-1	TRBV20-1	TGCAGTGCTAGATCGGACGGATTGAACACTGAAGCTTTCTTT	CSARSDGLNTEAFF
many	-	TRBJ1-5	TRBV20-1	TGCAGTGCTAGTGCAGGTAATCAGCCCCAGCATTTT	CSASAGNQPQHF
-	TRBD2	TRBJ2-1	TRBV9	TGTGCCAGCAGCGACACTAGCGGGGGAAATGAGCAGTTCTTC	CASSDTSGGNEQFF
many	-	TRBJ2-7	TRBV7-9	TGTGCCAGCAGCACAGACGGAAGGACCGACGAGCAGTACTTC	CASSTDGRTDEQYF
-	-	TRBJ2-5	TRBV5-1	TGCGCCAGCAGCTTGGTAGCGGCCCAACAAGAGACCCAGTACTTC	CASSLVAAQQETQYF
-	-	TRBJ2-2	TRBV19	TGTGCCAGCCCTCGTAAGGCGGAGGCGAACACCGGGGAGCTGTTTTTT	CASPRKAEANTGELFF
few	-	TRBJ2-4	TRBV5-6	TGTGCCAGCAGCTTCATGGGAGAAAACATTCAGTACTTC	CASSFMGENIQYF
many	-	TRBJ2-5	TRBV25-1	TGTGCCAGCAGTGAATATATTGGTGTGGACCAGTACTTC	CASSEYIGVDQYF